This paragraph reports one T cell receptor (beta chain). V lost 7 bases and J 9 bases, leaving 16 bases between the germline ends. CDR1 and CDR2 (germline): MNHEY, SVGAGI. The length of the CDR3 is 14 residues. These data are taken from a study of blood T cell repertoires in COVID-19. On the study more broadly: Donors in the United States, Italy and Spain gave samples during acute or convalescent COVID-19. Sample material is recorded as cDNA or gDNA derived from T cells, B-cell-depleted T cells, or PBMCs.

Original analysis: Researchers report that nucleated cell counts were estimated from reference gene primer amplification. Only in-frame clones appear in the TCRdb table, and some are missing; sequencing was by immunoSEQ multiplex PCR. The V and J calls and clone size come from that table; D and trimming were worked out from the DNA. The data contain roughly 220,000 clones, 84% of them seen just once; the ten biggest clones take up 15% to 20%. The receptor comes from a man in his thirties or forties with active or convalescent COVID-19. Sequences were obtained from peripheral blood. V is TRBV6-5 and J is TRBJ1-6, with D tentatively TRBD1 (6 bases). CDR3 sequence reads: CASTLQGWSSPLHF. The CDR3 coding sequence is TGTGCCAGCACCTTACAGGGCTGGAGTTCACCCCTCCACTTT.